This is a list of T cell receptor beta chains from one sample in a study of cytomegalovirus exposure and HLA in healthy donors. Here immunoSEQ multiplex PCR was the method, and the copy in TCRdb shows in-frame clones only, minus some. Of over 150,000 clones detected, about 73% appear once; the ten largest clones hold under 15%. The sequenced material came from PBMCs. These receptors originate from a woman between 50 and 59 years old in good health and CMV-seropositive. CDR3s include the opening cysteine and the closing phenylalanine or tryptophan. The D gene is left open where the match is weak. Rows give clone size only sometimes, using once, few, many, or a class for an expanded clone.

clone_size,d_call,j_call,v_call,cdr3_nt,cdr3_aa
-,-,TRBJ1-1,TRBV5-1,TGCGCCAGCACCACTCTGGACAGGAACACTGAAGCTTTCTTT,CASTTLDRNTEAFF
-,TRBD2,TRBJ2-1,TRBV5-4,TGTGCCAGCAGCCCCGCGACTAGCTGGGCTGGTAATGAGCAGTTCTTC,CASSPATSWAGNEQFF
-,-,TRBJ1-2,TRBV7-9,TGTGCCAGCCCAAAGGCGGAAGCTAACTATGGCTACACCTTC,CASPKAEANYGYTF
-,-,TRBJ1-5,TRBV4-2,TGTGCCAGCAGCCAAGAGGAGAATCAGCCCCAGCATTTT,CASSQEENQPQHF
-,-,TRBJ2-1,TRBV12-5,TGTGCTAGTGGTTTGCCTAGAGACTACAATGAGCAGTTCTTC,CASGLPRDYNEQFF
-,-,TRBJ1-2,TRBV6-5,TGTGCCAGCAGTTACGAGGGAGCTTATGGCTACACCTTC,CASSYEGAYGYTF
-,-,TRBJ2-1,TRBV7-3,TGTGCCAGAGTAGCGGTAAACAACAATGAGCAGTTCTTC,CARVAVNNNEQFF
-,TRBD1,TRBJ2-5,TRBV19,TGTGCCAGTAGTACCGGGACAGGGGGGCAAGAGACCCAGTACTTC,CASSTGTGGQETQYF
few,TRBD1,TRBJ1-2,TRBV13,TGTGCCAGCAGCCGAGATTCGACAGGGGCGGTGGATGGCTACACCTTC,CASSRDSTGAVDGYTF
-,TRBD1,TRBJ1-1,TRBV9,TGTGCCAGCAGCCCCACCTATCGGACAGGGACCAGTGAAGCTTTCTTT,CASSPTYRTGTSEAFF
-,-,TRBJ2-1,TRBV2,TGTGCCAGCCTCGGGGGGCGCGGGACTTACAATGAGCAGTTCTTC,CASLGGRGTYNEQFF
-,-,TRBJ1-5,TRBV27,TGTGCCAGTGGACAGTCGATCGGGCCCCAGCATTTT,CASGQSIGPQHF
-,TRBD1,TRBJ1-1,TRBV5-6,TGTGCCAGCAGCCCCGGGACAGGGAACACTGAAGCTTTCTTT,CASSPGTGNTEAFF
-,TRBD2,TRBJ2-3,TRBV18,TGTGCCAGCTCTCCAGGACTAGCGGGGACAGATACGCAGTATTTT,CASSPGLAGTDTQYF
-,-,TRBJ2-2,TRBV2,TGTGCCAGCAGTGCTGGGGCGACGTGGGGCACCGGGGAGCTGTTTTTT,CASSAGATWGTGELFF
few,-,TRBJ2-3,TRBV5-1,TGCGCCAGCAGCTTTGACACAAGCACAGATACGCAGTATTTT,CASSFDTSTDTQYF
-,TRBD1,TRBJ2-2,TRBV5-1,TGCGCCAGCAGCTTTGGGACAGGGGGTCTGAACACCGGGGAGCTGTTTTTT,CASSFGTGGLNTGELFF
-,-,TRBJ1-1,TRBV29-1,TGCAGCGTTGACGGGGAAGGAAACACTGAAGCTTTCTTT,CSVDGEGNTEAFF
-,TRBD1,TRBJ1-5,TRBV2,TGTGCCAGCGGTCAGGGGGGATATAGCAATCAGCCCCAGCATTTT,CASGQGGYSNQPQHF
-,TRBD1,TRBJ2-1,TRBV9,TGTGCCAGCACCAGGGGGCACTACAATGAGCAGTTCTTC,CASTRGHYNEQFF
-,TRBD1,TRBJ1-6,TRBV6-1,TGTGCCAGCAGTACCGGACAGGGGGGCTGGTCACCCCTCCACTTT,CASSTGQGGWSPLHF
once,-,TRBJ1-1,TRBV29-1,TGCAGCGTTGAGATAACAAGGGGCCTAGGGGAAGCTTTCTTT,CSVEITRGLGEAFF
-,TRBD2,TRBJ2-3,TRBV5-1,TGCGCCAGCAGCCGGGGGACTAGCGGGGGGAGCACAGATACGCAGTATTTT,CASSRGTSGGSTDTQYF